The entry below describes one T cell receptor (beta chain). This entry is derived from a study of T cells in Graves' hyperthyroidism and ophthalmopathy. TCR beta CDR3 regions were amplified from RNA transcripts. A set of HTBI primers served as the primers for a first-round RT-PCR of the TCR CDR3. Each CDR3 protein is one row after TCRdb ran MiXCR on the multiplex PCR reads. The table records about 840,000 distinct CDR3 sequences, more than 30% of them present only once. The CDR3 sequence is 13 residues long. V lost 2 bases to trimming and J lost 5 bases, with 7 bases between them. The specimen sequenced was blood. The TCR originated in a man younger than 35 with Graves' hyperthyroidism. The V and J genes are TRBV12-3 or TRBV12-4 and TRBJ1-5; D ambiguous. Written as DNA, the CDR3 is TGTGCCAGCAGTTTAAAGGGATATCAGCCCCAGCATTTT. Protein: CASSLKGYQPQHF.